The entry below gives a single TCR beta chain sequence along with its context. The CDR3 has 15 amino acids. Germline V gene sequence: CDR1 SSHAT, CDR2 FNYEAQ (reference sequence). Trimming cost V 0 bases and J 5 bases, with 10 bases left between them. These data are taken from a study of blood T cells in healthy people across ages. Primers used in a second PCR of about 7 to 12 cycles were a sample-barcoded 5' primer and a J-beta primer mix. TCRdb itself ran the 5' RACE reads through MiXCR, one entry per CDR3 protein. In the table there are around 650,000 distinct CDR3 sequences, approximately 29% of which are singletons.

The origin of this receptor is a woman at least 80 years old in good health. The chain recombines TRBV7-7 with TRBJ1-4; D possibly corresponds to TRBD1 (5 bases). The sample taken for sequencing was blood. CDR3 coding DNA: TGTGCCAGCAGCTTAGCGCGGGGACTCAATGAAAAACTGTTTTTT. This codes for CASSLARGLNEKLFF.